The next 14 T cell receptor beta chains were all read from a single sample in a study of early T cells in non-severe SARS-CoV-2 infection. TCRdb re-called the 5' RACE reads through MiXCR, storing one row per CDR3 protein. The sample contains roughly 80,000 distinct CDR3 sequences, roughly 9.4% of which appear only once. Sequenced sample: whole blood. These TCRs come from an adult who was a healthcare worker with PCR-confirmed SARS-CoV-2 infection or an uninfected control (not recorded which).

Here the CDR3 reads CASSPLAGGPTGELFF. For the CDR3, the DNA is TGTGCCAGCAGCCCCCTAGCGGGAGGGCCGACCGGGGAGCTGTTTTTT. J is TRBJ2-2 and V is TRBV6-2 or TRBV6-3, with 12 positions matching TRBD2. CDR1 is MNHEY and CDR2 is SVGEGT in the germline V gene. The CDR3 is 16 residues long. After removal of 6 bases from V and 5 bases from J, the junction contained 7 bases not matched to a gene.

At least ten counts were recorded for this clonotype. V and J are TRBV7-8 and TRBJ2-5; D gene unclear. The CDR3 extends over 16 amino acids. The V gene lost 1 base and the J gene lost 2 bases, with 14 bases spanning the gap. Germline V gene sequence: CDR1 SGHVS, CDR2 FQNEAQ. Written as DNA, the CDR3 is TGTGCCAGCAGCTTAGTGTCCGGAACGAAGCAAGAGACCCAGTACTTC. It encodes CASSLVSGTKQETQYF.

This clonotype has at least ten counts. The chain has TRBV20-1 and TRBJ2-7, with TRBD1 identical over 7 bases. CDR1 and CDR2 (germline): DFQATT, SNEGSKA (reference sequence). The CDR3 consists of 13 residues. Unmatched junction bases numbered 6, after V lost 3 bases and J lost 4 bases. CDR3 loop: CSARLRGRYEQYF. CDR3 DNA: TGCAGTGCTAGGTTAAGGGGGCGATACGAGCAGTACTTC.

In its sample, this clonotype was seen many times. This chain connects TRBV2 to TRBJ2-5, with D possibly TRBD2 on 5 matching bases. CDR1 and CDR2 from the germline V gene are SNHLY and FYNNEI. CDR3 length: 15 residues. With 0 bases removed from V and 1 base from J, the gap between germline ends came to 9 bases. The CDR3 DNA reads TGTGCCAGCAGTGAAGCACGGGGATTCCAAGAGACCCAGTACTTC. It specifies CASSEARGFQETQYF.

The chain couples TRBV5-1 to TRBJ1-2; D unresolved. The V gene's germline CDR1 is SGHRS and CDR2 YFSETQ. There are 13 residues in the CDR3. V gave up 0 bases and J gave up 4 bases, with 7 bases separating them. CDR3 residues: CASSLDIGYGYTF. The CDR3 DNA is TGCGCCAGCAGCTTGGACATCGGCTATGGCTACACCTTC.

This clonotype was seen only a few times. The chain couples TRBV2 to TRBJ2-7, with 7 bases that match TRBD1. Unmatched junction bases numbered 3, after V lost 0 bases and J lost 1 base. The CDR3 is 15 amino acids. Per germline, CDR1 SNHLY and CDR2 FYNNEI. CDR3 protein: CASSEASGQSYEQYF. Here the CDR3 DNA reads TGTGCCAGCAGTGAAGCTTCGGGACAGTCCTACGAGCAGTACTTC.

Only a few counts were recorded for this clonotype. The chain employs TRBV5-1 and TRBJ2-5; D gene uncertain. The CDR3 length is 14 residues. V was pared by 0 bases and J by 0 bases, with 6 bases between. In germline, CDR1 is SGHRS, CDR2 YFSETQ. In DNA form, the CDR3 reads TGCGCCAGCAGCTTGGGATCCGACCAAGAGACCCAGTACTTC. Translated, it gives CASSLGSDQETQYF. The full variable domain, with the rest looked up from reference TRBV5-1 and TRBJ2-5, is KAGVTQTPRYLIKTRGQQVTLSCSPISGHRSVSWYQQTPGQGLQFLFEYFSETQRNKGNFPGRFSGRQFSNSRSEMNVSTLELGDSALYLCASSLGSDQETQYFGPGTRLLVL.

This clonotype was observed a few times. The gene calls are TRBV25-1 and TRBJ2-5; D not certain. CDR3 length: 18 amino acids. Looked up from germline, CDR1 is MGHDK and CDR2 is SYGVNS. V lost 3 bases and J 5 bases, leaving 25 bases between the germline ends. CDR3 protein: CASSDELLHQVRIETQYF. DNA for the CDR3: TGTGCCAGCAGTGACGAGTTGTTACACCAGGTCAGGATTGAGACCCAGTACTTC.

In its sample, this clonotype was seen many times. V and J are TRBV7-9 and TRBJ2-7; 11 nucleotides match TRBD1. The length of the CDR3 is 14 residues. With 4 bases clipped from V and 3 bases from J, the junction kept 2 bases outside the gene matches. In germline, CDR1 is SEHNR, CDR2 FQNEAQ (reference sequence). DNA of the CDR3: TGTGCCAGCAGCTCCGGGACAGGGGGCTACGAGCAGTACTTC. Amino acids: CASSSGTGGYEQYF.

Many counts were recorded for this clonotype. V is TRBV6-5 and J is TRBJ2-2; D gene uncertain. Trimming pared 2 bases from V and 2 bases from J, leaving 6 bases between. The CDR3 contains 14 residues. The germline CDR1 and CDR2 sequences are MNHEY and SVGAGI. The CDR3 region has the DNA TGTGCCAGCAGTTACGCCCCAAACACCGGGGAGCTGTTTTTT. Encoded protein: CASSYAPNTGELFF.

This clonotype was found a few times. DNA for the CDR3: TGTGCCAGCAGCACAGACCGGGCCCCAAGCGACACTGAAGCTTTCTTT. Translation: CASSTDRAPSDTEAFF. The chain recombines TRBV11-2 with TRBJ1-1; the D is unclear. Germline V lookup: CDR1 SGHAT, CDR2 FQNNGV. The V and J ends lost 5 bases and 3 bases respectively, with 19 bases between them. The CDR3 covers 16 residues.

V usage is TRBV30 and J usage is TRBJ2-3; 7 positions agree with TRBD2. Trimming took 3 bases from V and 4 from J; bases not matched to a gene: 10. The CDR3 has 15 residues. CDR1 and CDR2 (germline): GTSNPN, SVGIG (reference sequence). Here the CDR3 DNA reads TGTGCCTGGAGCGTCCCTAGCGGAGGGGCAGATACGCAGTATTTT. This translates into CAWSVPSGGADTQYF. The whole variable domain, remainder taken from reference TRBV30 and TRBJ2-3, is SQTIHQWPATLVQPVGSPLSLECTVEGTSNPNLYWYRQAAGRGLQLLFYSVGIGQISSEVPQNLSASRPQDRQFILSSKKLLLSDSGFYLCAWSVPSGGADTQYFGPGTRLTVL.

The chain carries TRBV28 and TRBJ2-2; TRBD1 or TRBD2 may be the D gene (6 bases each). Germline CDR1 is MDHEN and CDR2 is SYDVKM. Trimming pared 7 bases from V and 0 bases from J, leaving 12 bases between. This CDR3 is built from 15 residues. CDR3 coding DNA: TGTGCCAGCAAGGGGGGCGCCGCGAACACCGGGGAGCTGTTTTTT. Its translation is CASKGGAANTGELFF.

The gene calls are TRBV2 and TRBJ2-1; no clear D gene. CDR1 and CDR2 (germline): SNHLY, FYNNEI. Trimming cost V 3 bases and J 9 bases, with 12 bases left between them. The CDR3 covers 13 residues. CDR3 amino acids: CASSDLSPGEQFF. CDR3 sequence (DNA): TGTGCCAGCAGTGATTTGTCCCCGGGTGAGCAGTTCTTC.